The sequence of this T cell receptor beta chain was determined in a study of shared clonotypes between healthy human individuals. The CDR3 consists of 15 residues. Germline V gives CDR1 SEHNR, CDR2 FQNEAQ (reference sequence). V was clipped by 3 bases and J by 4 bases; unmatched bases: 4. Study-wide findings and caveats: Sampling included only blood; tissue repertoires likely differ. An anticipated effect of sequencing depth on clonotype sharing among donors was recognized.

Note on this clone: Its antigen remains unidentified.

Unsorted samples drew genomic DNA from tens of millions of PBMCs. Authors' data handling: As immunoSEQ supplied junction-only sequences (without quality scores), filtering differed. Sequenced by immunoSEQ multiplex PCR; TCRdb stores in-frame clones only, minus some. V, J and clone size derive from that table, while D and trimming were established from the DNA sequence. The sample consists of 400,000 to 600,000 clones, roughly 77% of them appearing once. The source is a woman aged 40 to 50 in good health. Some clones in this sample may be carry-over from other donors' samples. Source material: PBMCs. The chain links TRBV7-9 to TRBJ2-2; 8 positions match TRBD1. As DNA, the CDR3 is TGTGCCAGCAGCTTTCAGGGGGCGACCACCGGGGAGCTGTTTTTT. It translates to CASSFQGATTGELFF. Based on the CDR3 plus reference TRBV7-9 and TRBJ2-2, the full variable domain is DTGVSQNPRHKITKRGQNVTFRCDPISEHNRLYWYRQTLGQGPEFLTYFQNEAQLEKSRLLSDRFSAERPKGSFSTLEIQRTEQGDSAMYLCASSFQGATTGELFFGEGSRLTVL.